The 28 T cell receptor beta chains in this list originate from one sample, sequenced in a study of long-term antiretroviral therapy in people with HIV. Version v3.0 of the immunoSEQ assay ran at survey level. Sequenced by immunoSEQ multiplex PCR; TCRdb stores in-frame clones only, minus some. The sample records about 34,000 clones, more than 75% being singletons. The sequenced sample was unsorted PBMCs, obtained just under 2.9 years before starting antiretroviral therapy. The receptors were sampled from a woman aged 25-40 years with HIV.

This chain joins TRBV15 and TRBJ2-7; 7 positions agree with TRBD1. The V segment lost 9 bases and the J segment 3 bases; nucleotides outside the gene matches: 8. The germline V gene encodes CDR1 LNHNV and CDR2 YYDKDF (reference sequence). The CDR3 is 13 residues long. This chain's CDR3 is CATWQQGNYEQYV. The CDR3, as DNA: TGTGCCACTTGGCAACAGGGGAACTACGAGCAGTACGTC.

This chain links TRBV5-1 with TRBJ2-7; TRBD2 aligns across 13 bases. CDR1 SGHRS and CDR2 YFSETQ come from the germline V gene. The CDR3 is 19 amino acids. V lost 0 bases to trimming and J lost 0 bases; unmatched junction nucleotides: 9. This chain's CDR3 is CASSLGTSGGRSSSYEQYF. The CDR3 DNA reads TGCGCCAGCAGCTTGGGGACTAGCGGGGGCCGATCCAGCTCCTACGAGCAGTACTTC.

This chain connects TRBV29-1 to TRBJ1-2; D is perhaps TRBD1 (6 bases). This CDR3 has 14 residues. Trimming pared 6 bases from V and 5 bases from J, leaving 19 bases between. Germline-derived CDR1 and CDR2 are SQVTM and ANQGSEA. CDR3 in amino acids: CSVAAPQGFYGYTF. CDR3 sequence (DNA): TGCAGCGTCGCTGCACCACAGGGTTTTTATGGCTACACCTTC.

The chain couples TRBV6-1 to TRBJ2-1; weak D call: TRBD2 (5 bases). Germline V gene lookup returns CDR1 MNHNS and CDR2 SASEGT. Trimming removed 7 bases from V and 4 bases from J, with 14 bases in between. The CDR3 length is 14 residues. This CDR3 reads CASTPGVGYNEQFF. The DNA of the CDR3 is TGTGCCAGCACCCCCGGGGTAGGTTACAATGAGCAGTTCTTC.

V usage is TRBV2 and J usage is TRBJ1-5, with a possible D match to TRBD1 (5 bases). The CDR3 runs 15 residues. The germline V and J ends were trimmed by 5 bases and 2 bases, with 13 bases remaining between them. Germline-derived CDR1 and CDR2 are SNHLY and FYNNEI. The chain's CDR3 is CASSTQGFGNQPQHF. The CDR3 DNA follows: TGTGCCAGCAGTACCCAGGGATTCGGCAATCAGCCCCAGCATTTT.

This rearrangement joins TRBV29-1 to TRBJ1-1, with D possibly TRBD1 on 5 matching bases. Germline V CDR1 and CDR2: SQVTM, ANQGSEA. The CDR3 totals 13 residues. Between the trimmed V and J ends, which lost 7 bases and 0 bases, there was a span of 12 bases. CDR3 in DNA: TGCAGCGCTGTACTGACAGTGAACACTGAAGCTTTCTTT. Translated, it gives CSAVLTVNTEAFF.

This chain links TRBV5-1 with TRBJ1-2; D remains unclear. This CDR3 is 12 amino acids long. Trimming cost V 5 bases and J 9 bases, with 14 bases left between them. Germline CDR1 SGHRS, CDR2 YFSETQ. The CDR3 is CASRFGTSSYTF. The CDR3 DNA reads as TGCGCCAGCAGATTTGGTACGAGCAGCTACACCTTC.

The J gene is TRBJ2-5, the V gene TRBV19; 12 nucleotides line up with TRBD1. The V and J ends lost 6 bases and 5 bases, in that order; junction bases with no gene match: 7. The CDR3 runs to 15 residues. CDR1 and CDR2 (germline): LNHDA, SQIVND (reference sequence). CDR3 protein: CASRGQGADWETQYF. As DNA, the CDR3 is TGTGCCAGTAGGGGACAGGGGGCGGATTGGGAGACCCAGTACTTC.

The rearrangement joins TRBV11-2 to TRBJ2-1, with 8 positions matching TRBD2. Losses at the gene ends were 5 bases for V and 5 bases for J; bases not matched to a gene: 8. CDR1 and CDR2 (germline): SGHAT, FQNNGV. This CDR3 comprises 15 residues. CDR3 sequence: CASSPYRGGNNEQFF. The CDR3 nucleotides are TGTGCCAGCAGCCCCTACCGGGGGGGAAACAATGAGCAGTTCTTC.

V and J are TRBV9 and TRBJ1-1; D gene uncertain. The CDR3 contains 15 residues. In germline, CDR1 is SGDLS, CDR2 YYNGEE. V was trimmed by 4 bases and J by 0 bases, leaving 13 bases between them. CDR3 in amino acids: CASSLGGQMNTEAFF. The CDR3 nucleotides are TGTGCCAGCAGCCTAGGTGGGCAAATGAACACTGAAGCTTTCTTT.

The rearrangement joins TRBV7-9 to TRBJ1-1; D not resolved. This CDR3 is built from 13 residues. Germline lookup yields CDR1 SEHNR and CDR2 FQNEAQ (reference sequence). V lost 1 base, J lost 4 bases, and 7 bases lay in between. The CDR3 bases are TGTGCCAGCAGCTTAGGTGGCGGCACTGAAGCTTTCTTT. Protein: CASSLGGGTEAFF.

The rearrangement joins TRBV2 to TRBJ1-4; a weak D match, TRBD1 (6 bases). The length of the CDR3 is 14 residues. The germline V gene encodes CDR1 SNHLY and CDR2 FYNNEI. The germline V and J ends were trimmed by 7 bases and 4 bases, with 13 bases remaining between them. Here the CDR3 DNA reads TGTGCCAGCACTTGGAGGACAGATAATGAAAAACTGTTTTTT. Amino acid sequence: CASTWRTDNEKLFF.

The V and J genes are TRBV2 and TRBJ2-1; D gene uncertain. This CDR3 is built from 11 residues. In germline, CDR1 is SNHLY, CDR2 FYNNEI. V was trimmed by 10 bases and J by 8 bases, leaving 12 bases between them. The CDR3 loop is CAMARMHEQFF. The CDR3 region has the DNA TGTGCCATGGCCCGAATGCATGAGCAGTTCTTC.

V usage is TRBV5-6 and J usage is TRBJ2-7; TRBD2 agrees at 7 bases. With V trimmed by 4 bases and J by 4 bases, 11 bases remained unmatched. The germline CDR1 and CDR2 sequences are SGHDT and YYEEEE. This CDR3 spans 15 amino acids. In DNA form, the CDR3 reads TGTGCCAGCAGCCGCGGCCCGACTAGCACATACGAGCAGTACTTC. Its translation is CASSRGPTSTYEQYF.

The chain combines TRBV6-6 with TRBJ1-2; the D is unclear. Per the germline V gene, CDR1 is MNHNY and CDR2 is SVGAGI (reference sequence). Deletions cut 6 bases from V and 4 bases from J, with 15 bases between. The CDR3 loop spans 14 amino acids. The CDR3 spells CASSFPRAGYGYTF. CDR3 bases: TGTGCCAGCAGCTTTCCCCGGGCCGGCTATGGCTACACCTTC.

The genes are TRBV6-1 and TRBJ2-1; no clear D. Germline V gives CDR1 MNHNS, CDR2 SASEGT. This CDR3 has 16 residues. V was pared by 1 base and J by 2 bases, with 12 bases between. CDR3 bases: TGTGCCAGCAGTGAAGGTATAGGGAATACCTACAATGAGCAGTTCTTC. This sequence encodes CASSEGIGNTYNEQFF.

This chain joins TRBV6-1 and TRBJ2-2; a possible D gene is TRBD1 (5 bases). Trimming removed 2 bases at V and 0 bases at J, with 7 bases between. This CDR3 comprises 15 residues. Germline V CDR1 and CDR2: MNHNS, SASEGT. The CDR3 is CASSEPGPNTGELFF. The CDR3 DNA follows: TGTGCCAGCAGTGAACCAGGGCCGAACACCGGGGAGCTGTTTTTT.

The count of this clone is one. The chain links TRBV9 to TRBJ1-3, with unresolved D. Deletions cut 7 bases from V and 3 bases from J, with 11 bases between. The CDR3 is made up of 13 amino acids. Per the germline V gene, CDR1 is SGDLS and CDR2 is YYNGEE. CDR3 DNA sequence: TGTGCCAGCGCCCGCGGCGATGGAAACACCATATATTTT. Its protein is CASARGDGNTIYF.

As DNA, the CDR3 is TGTGCCAGCAGAGGAGGGGGGCCACTCTCCTATAATTCACCCCTCCACTTT. It yields the protein CASRGGGPLSYNSPLHF. The chain is built from TRBV28 and TRBJ1-6, with D perhaps TRBD1 (6 bases). Between the trimmed V and J ends, which lost 6 bases and 0 bases, there was a span of 15 bases. This CDR3 spans 17 amino acids. Germline CDR1 and CDR2: MDHEN and SYDVKM.

The CDR3 DNA follows: TGCGCCAGCAGCCAAGAACTAAACTATGGCTACACCTTC. Its protein product is CASSQELNYGYTF. This chain joins TRBV4-1 and TRBJ1-2; D unresolved. The germline gives CDR1 MGHRA, CDR2 YSYEKL. The CDR3 totals 13 residues. The V end lost 0 bases, the J end lost 2 bases, and 4 bases lay between the germline ends.

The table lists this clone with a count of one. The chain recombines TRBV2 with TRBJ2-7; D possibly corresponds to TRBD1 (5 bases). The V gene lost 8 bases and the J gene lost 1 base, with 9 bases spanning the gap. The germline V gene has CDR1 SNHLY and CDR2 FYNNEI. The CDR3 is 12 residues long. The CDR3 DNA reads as TGTGCCAGCGAACAGGAGTCCTACGAGCAGTACTTC. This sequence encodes CASEQESYEQYF.

CDR3 sequence (DNA): TGTGCCAGCTCACTAGAAGCTACAGGGGTAGGAGGCTACACCTTC. It codes for CASSLEATGVGGYTF. This chain joins TRBV18 and TRBJ1-2; 7 nucleotides align to TRBD1. After removal of 4 bases from V and 8 bases from J, the junction contained 13 bases not matched to a gene. This CDR3 has 15 amino acids. Looked up from germline, CDR1 is KGHSH and CDR2 is LQKENI.

In DNA, the CDR3 is TGTGCCTCCAAAGGCGGCACTGAAGCTTTCTTT. This encodes CASKGGTEAFF. This chain uses TRBV6-5 with TRBJ1-1; D gene uncertain. Trimming stripped 11 bases from V and 4 bases from J, with 11 bases between. There are 11 residues in the CDR3. CDR1 and CDR2 from the germline V gene are MNHEY and SVGAGI.

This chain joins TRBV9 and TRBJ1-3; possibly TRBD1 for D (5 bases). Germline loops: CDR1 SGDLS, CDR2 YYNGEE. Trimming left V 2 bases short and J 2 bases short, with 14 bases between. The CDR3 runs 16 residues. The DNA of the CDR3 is TGTGCCAGCAGCGTGGACATTATAGGGACTGGAAACACCATATATTTT. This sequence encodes CASSVDIIGTGNTIYF. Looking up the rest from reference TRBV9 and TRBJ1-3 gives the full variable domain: DSGVTQTPKHLITATGQRVTLRCSPRSGDLSVYWYQQSLDQGLQFLIQYYNGEERAKGNILERFSAQQFPDLHSELNLSSLELGDSALYFCASSVDIIGTGNTIYFGEGSWLTVV.

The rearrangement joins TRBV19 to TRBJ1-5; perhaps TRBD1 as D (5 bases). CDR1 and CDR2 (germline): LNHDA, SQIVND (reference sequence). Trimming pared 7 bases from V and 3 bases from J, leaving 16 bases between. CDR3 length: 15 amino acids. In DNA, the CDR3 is TGTGCCAGTATCCCTGGAGGAGGACACAATCAGCCCCAGCATTTT. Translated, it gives CASIPGGGHNQPQHF.

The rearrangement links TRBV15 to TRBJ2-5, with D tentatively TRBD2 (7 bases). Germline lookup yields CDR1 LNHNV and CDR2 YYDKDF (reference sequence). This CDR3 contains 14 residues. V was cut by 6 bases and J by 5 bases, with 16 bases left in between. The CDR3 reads CATSLRGGGETQYF. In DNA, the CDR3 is TGTGCCACCAGTTTACGGGGAGGGGGGGAGACCCAGTACTTC.

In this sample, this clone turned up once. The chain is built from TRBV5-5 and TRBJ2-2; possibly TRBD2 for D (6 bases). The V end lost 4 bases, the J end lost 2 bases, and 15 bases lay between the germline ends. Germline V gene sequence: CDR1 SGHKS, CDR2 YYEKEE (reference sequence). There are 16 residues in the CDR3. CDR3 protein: CASSRTGLTNTGELFF. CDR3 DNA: TGTGCCAGCAGCAGAACGGGACTTACTAACACCGGGGAGCTGTTTTTT.

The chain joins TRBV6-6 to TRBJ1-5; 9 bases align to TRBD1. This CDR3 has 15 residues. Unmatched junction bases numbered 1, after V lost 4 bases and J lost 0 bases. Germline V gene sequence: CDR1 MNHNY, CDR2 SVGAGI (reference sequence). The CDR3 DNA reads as TGTGCCAGCAGTTGGACAGGGGATAGCAATCAGCCCCAGCATTTT. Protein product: CASSWTGDSNQPQHF.